The 5 T cell receptor beta chains listed next were all sequenced from one sample in a study of cytotoxic CD8 clonotypes in ibrutinib-treated CLL (dated by TCRdb to 2020 to 2022). To prepare the library, the immunoSEQ multiplex PCR assay was applied. The source is immuneACCESS, and TCRdb retained only in-frame sequences with V and J called. Part of the clones is not carried over; for the studies checked, unresolved V genes explain less than half of this, and the remainder is unexplained. The table for this sample lists 250,000 to 350,000 clones; around 69% of them were counted only once. The ten biggest clones cover about 5% of the sample. The time point label, read with the paper, signifies: progressive disease on ibrutinib. Sequencing used PBMCs, obtained at disease progression, from a patient treated with ibrutinib. These receptors all stem from a human donor with chronic lymphocytic leukemia.

The gene calls are TRBV28 and TRBJ1-1; 8 bases align to TRBD1. This CDR3 is 15 amino acids long. CDR1 is MDHEN, CDR2 SYDVKM, per germline. V was clipped by 0 bases and J by 5 bases; unmatched bases: 5. CDR3: CASSLWDRAATEAFF. CDR3 nucleotide sequence: TGTGCCAGCAGTTTATGGGACAGGGCGGCGACTGAAGCTTTCTTT.

CDR3 amino acids: CASSIYGNTIYF. CDR3 DNA sequence: TGTGCCAGTAGTATCTATGGAAACACCATATATTTT. The chain couples TRBV19 to TRBJ1-3; D gene uncertain. Germline lookup yields CDR1 LNHDA and CDR2 SQIVND (reference sequence). Trimming removed 3 bases from V and 3 bases from J, with 3 bases in between. The CDR3 sequence is 12 residues long.

A single count supports this clone. The chain employs TRBV28 and TRBJ2-7; maybe TRBD2 (5 bases). With 8 bases removed from V and 2 bases from J, the gap between germline ends came to 10 bases. Germline V lookup: CDR1 MDHEN, CDR2 SYDVKM. This CDR3 spans 12 amino acids. The CDR3 coding sequence is TGTGCCAGCTGGGAGAACACCTACGAGCAGTACTTC. Amino acids: CASWENTYEQYF.

The rearrangement links TRBV9 to TRBJ2-7, with TRBD2 identical over 7 bases. The CDR3 runs to 13 residues. Losses at the gene ends were 0 bases for V and 6 bases for J; bases not matched to a gene: 3. Per germline, CDR1 SGDLS and CDR2 YYNGEE. CDR3 sequence: CASSVGTRGEQYF. In nucleotides, the CDR3 is TGTGCCAGCAGCGTAGGGACTAGAGGCGAGCAGTACTTC.

A note on this clone: Other DNA variants within this sample encode the same CDR3. This chain connects TRBV5-1 to TRBJ2-1, with 9 positions matching TRBD1. Per germline, CDR1 SGHRS and CDR2 YFSETQ. The trim removed 1 base at V and 4 bases at J, leaving 3 bases unmatched. The CDR3 extends over 15 amino acids. The CDR3 DNA is TGCGCCAGCAGCTTGACGGGACAGGGTTACAATGAGCAGTTCTTC. Translating gives CASSLTGQGYNEQFF.